This record concerns one TCR beta chain sequence. The sample belongs to a study of blood T cell repertoires in COVID-19. About the research overall: Some COVID-19 samples were acute and others convalescent; all came from the United States, Italy and Spain. The analysed material was cDNA or gDNA that came from T cells, B-cell-depleted T cells, or PBMCs.

The protocol was immunoSEQ multiplex PCR, while the TCRdb copy is restricted to in-frame clones and leaves out a portion. Counted here are approximately 200,000 clones, approximately 85% occurring once; the ten biggest clones make up about 3%. Trimming removed 5 bases from V and 6 bases from J; junction bases left unmatched: 10. The CDR3 extends over 15 amino acids. Germline values: CDR1 SGHTA, CDR2 FQGNSA. Specimen: peripheral blood. This receptor was obtained from a man between 50 and 59 years old who had recovered from COVID-19. The chain recombines TRBV7-2 with TRBJ2-1, with 7 bases fitting TRBD2. The CDR3 DNA reads TGTGCCAGCAGCCTGGTACTAGCGCCGACCAATGAGCAGTTCTTC. Its protein is CASSLVLAPTNEQFF.